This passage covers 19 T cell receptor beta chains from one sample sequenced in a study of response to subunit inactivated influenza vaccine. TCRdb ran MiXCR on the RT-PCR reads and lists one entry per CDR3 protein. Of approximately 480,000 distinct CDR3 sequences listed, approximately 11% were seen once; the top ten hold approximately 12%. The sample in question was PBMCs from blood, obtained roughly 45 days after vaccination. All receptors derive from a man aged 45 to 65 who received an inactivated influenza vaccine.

This CDR3 reads CASSVGISNQPQHF. CDR3 nucleotides: TGTGCCAGCAGTGTGGGGATTAGCAATCAGCCCCAGCATTTT. The chain uses TRBV2 and TRBJ1-5; D unclear. The germline CDR1 and CDR2 sequences are SNHLY and FYNNEI. The V and J ends lost 4 bases and 0 bases respectively, with 7 bases between them. This CDR3 spans 14 amino acids.

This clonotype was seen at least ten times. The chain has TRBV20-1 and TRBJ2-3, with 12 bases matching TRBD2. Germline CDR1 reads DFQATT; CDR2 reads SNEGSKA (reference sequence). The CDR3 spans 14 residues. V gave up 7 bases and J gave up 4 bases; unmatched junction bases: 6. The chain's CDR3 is CSVPSGRGPDTQYF. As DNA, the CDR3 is TGCAGTGTCCCTAGCGGGAGGGGCCCAGATACGCAGTATTTT.

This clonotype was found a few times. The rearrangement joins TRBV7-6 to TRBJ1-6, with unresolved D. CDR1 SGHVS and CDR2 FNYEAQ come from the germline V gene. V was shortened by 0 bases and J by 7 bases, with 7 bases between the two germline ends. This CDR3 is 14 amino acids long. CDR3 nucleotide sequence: TGTGCCAGCAGCTTAGCTCAATTGAATTCACCCCTCCACTTT. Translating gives CASSLAQLNSPLHF.

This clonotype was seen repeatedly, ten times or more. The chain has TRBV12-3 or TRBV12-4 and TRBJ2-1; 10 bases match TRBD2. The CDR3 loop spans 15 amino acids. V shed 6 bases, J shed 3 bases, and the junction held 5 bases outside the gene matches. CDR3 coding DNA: TGTGCCAGCAGCTTATTAGCGGGGGGCTACAATGAGCAGTTCTTC. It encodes CASSLLAGGYNEQFF.

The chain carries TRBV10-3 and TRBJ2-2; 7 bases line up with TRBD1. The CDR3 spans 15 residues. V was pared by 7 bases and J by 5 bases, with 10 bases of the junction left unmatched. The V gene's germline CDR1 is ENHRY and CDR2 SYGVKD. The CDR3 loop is CAIKLTGERTGELFF. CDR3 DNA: TGTGCCATCAAACTAACAGGGGAAAGGACCGGGGAGCTGTTTTTT.

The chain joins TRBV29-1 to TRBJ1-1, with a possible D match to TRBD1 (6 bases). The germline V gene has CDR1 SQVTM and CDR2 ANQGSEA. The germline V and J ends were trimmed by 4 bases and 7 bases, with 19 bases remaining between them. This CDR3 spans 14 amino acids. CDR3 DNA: TGCAGCGTTGCCCCTCAGGGGAGTGTAATTGAAGCTTTCTTT. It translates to CSVAPQGSVIEAFF.

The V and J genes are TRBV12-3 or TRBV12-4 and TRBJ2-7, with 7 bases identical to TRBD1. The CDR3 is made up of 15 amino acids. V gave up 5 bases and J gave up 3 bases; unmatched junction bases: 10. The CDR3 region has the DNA TGTGCCAGCAGTGTAGGGGGCCTCCGGAGCTACGAGCAGTACTTC. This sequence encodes CASSVGGLRSYEQYF.

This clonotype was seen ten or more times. Here the CDR3 DNA reads TGCAGTGCTAGAGAGGATGAGACCCAGTACTTC. Amino acids: CSAREDETQYF. The V call is TRBV20-1, the J call TRBJ2-5; D call uncertain. Per germline, CDR1 DFQATT and CDR2 SNEGSKA (reference sequence). CDR3 length: 11 residues. With 0 bases removed from V and 5 bases from J, the gap between germline ends came to 4 bases.

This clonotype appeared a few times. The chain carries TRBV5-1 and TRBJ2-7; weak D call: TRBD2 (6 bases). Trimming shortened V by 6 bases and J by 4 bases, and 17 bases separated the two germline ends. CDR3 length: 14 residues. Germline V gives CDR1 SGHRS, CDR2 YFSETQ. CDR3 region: CASTTGPGVYEQYF. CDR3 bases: TGCGCCAGCACCACAGGACCGGGGGTATACGAGCAGTACTTC.

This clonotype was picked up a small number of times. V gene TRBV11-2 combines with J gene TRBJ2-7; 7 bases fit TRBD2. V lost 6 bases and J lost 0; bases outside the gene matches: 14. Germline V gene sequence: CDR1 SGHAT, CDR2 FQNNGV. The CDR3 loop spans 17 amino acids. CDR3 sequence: CASRPGTTRILSYEQYF. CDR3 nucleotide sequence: TGTGCCAGCAGGCCCGGGACTACTAGAATCCTCTCCTACGAGCAGTACTTC.

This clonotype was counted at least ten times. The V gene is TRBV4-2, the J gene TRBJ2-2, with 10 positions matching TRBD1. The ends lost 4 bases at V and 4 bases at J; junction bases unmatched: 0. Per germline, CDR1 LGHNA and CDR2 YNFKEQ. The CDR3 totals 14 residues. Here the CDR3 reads CASSRDRGTGELFF. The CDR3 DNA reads TGTGCCAGCAGCCGGGACAGGGGCACCGGGGAGCTGTTTTTT.

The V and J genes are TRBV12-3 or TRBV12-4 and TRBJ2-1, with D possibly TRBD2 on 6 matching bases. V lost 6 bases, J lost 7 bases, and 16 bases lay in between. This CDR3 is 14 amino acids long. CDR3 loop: CASRTAGGGNEQFF. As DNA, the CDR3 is TGTGCCAGCAGGACCGCCGGGGGTGGGAATGAGCAGTTCTTC.

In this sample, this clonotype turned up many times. CDR3 residues: CASSVGSHTEAFF. Written as DNA, the CDR3 is TGTGCCAGCAGTGTAGGTTCCCACACTGAAGCTTTCTTT. J is TRBJ1-1 and V is TRBV25-1; D not resolved. There are 13 residues in the CDR3. With 4 bases removed from V and 3 bases from J, the gap between germline ends came to 9 bases. Germline lookup yields CDR1 MGHDK and CDR2 SYGVNS.

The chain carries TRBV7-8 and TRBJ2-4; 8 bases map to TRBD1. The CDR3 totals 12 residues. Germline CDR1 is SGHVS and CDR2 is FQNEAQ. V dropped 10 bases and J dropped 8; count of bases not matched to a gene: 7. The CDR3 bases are TGTGCCATTACGGACAGGGCGGACATTCAGTACTTC. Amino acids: CAITDRADIQYF.

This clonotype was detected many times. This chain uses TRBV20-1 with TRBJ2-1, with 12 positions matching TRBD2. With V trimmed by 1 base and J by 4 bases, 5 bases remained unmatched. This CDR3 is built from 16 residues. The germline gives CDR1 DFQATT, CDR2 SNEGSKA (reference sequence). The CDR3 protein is CSARGLAGGPYNEQFF. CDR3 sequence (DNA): TGCAGTGCTAGAGGGCTAGCGGGGGGGCCATACAATGAGCAGTTCTTC.

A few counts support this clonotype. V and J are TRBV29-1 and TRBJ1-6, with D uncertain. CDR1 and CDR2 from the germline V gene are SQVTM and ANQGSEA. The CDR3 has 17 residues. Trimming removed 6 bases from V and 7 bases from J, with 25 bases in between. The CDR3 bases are TGCAGCGTCGTCAACTTTGGCCTCCAGAATGACAATTCACCCCTCCACTTT. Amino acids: CSVVNFGLQNDNSPLHF.

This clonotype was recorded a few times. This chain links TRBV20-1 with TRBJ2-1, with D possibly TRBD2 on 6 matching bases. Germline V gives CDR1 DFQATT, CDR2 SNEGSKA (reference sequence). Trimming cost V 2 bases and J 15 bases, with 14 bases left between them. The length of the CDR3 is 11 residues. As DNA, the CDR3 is TGCAGTGCTAGATTTTTAGCGGCCATGTTCTTC. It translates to CSARFLAAMFF.

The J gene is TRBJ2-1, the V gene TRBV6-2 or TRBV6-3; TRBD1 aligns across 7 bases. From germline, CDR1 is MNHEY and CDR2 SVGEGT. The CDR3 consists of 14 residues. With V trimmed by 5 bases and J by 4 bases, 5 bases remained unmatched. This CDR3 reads CASSTGAVYNEQFF. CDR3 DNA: TGTGCCAGCAGTACAGGGGCAGTTTACAATGAGCAGTTCTTC.

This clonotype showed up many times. The CDR3 DNA is TGTGCCAGCAGCTTGGAGGGCCGAGGTCAACGAGACACCGGGGAGCTGTTTTTT. It encodes CASSLEGRGQRDTGELFF. The chain employs TRBV5-5 and TRBJ2-2; D is unresolved. Germline CDR1 and CDR2: SGHKS and YYEKEE (reference sequence). This CDR3 has 18 residues. Trimming removed 0 bases at V and 3 bases at J, with 18 bases between.